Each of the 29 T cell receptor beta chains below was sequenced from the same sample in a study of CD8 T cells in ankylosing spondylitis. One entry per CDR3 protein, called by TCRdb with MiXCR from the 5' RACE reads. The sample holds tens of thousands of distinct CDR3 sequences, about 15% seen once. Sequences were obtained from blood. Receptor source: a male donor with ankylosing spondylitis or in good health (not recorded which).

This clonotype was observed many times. This CDR3 is CALQGTGLEAFF. The CDR3 DNA follows: TGTGCCCTACAGGGGACCGGGCTTGAAGCTTTCTTT. This chain links TRBV6-1 with TRBJ1-1; 7 bases fit TRBD1. The CDR3 totals 12 residues. Germline V gene lookup returns CDR1 MNHNS and CDR2 SASEGT. The V and J ends lost 11 bases and 7 bases, in that order; junction bases with no gene match: 10.

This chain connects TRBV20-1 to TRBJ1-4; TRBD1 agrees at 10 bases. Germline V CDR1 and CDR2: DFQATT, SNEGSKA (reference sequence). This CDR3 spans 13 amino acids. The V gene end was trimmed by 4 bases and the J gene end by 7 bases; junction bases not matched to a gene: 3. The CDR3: CSAIRDRGEKLFF. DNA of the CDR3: TGCAGTGCTATCCGGGACAGGGGTGAAAAACTGTTTTTT.

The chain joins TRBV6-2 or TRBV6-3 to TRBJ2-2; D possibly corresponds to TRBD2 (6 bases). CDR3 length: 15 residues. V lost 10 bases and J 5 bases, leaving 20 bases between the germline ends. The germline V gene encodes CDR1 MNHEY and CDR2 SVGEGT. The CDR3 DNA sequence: TGTGCCACCTCCTTAGGGACTCCCGCTACCGGGGAGCTGTTTTTT. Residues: CATSLGTPATGELFF.

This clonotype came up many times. CDR3 nucleotides: TGCAGCGTTGAGAGGGGAGGAGAGACCCAGTACTTC. Amino acids: CSVERGGETQYF. This chain links TRBV29-1 with TRBJ2-5, with D tentatively TRBD2 (6 bases). Germline V lookup: CDR1 SQVTM, CDR2 ANQGSEA. The CDR3 is made up of 12 amino acids. Deletions cut 3 bases from V and 4 bases from J, with 9 bases between.

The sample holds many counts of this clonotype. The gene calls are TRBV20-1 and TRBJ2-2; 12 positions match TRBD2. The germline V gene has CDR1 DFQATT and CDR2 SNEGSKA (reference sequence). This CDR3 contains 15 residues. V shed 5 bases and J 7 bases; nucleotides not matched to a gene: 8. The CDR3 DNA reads TGCAGTGCTTCTAGCGGGGGGGCCGCCGGCGGGGAGCTGTTTTTT. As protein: CSASSGGAAGGELFF.

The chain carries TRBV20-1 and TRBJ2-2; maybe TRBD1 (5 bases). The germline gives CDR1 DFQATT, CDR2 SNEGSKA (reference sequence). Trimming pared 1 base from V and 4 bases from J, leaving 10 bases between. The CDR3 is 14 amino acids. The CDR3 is CSARANRGTGELFF. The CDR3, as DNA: TGCAGTGCTAGAGCAAATAGGGGCACCGGGGAGCTGTTTTTT.

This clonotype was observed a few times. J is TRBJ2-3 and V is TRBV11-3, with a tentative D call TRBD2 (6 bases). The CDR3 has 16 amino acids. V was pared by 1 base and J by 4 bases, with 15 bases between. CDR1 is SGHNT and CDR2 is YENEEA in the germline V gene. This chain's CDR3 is CASSLAGRGQSDTQYF. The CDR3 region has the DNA TGTGCCAGCAGCTTAGCCGGGAGAGGGCAATCAGATACGCAGTATTTT.

The CDR3: CASSWREAPTDTQYF. The DNA for the CDR3 is TGTGCCAGCAGTTGGCGGGAGGCTCCCACAGATACGCAGTATTTT. The chain couples TRBV9 to TRBJ2-3; TRBD2 aligns across 8 bases. The ends lost 5 bases at V and 2 bases at J; junction bases unmatched: 7. Per germline, CDR1 SGDLS and CDR2 YYNGEE. The length of the CDR3 is 15 residues.

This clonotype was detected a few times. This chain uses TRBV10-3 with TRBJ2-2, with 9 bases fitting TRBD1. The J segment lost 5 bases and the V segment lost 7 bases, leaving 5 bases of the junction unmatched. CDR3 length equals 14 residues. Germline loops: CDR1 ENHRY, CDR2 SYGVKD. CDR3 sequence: CAITRDRATGELFF. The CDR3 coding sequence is TGTGCCATCACCAGGGACAGGGCAACCGGGGAGCTGTTTTTT.

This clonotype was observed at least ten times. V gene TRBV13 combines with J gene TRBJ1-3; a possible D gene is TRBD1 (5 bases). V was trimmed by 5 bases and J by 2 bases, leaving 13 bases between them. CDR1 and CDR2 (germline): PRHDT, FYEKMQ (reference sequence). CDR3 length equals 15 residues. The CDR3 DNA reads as TGTGCCAGCAGCCAAACTTGGGGGGCTGGAAACACCATATATTTT. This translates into CASSQTWGAGNTIYF.

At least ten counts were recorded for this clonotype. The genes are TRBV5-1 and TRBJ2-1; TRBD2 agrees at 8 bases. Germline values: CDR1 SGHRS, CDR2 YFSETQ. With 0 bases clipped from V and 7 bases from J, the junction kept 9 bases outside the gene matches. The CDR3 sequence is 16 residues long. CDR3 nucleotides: TGCGCCAGCAGCTTGGTCGACGGGGGGGGCTGGAATGAGCAGTTCTTC. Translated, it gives CASSLVDGGGWNEQFF.

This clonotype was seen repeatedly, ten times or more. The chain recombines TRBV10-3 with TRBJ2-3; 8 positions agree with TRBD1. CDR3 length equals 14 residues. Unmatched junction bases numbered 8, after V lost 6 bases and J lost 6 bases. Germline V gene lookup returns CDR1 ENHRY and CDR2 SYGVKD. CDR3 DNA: TGTGCCATCAGAGACGACAGGGGTTTGGATACGCAGTATTTT. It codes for CAIRDDRGLDTQYF.

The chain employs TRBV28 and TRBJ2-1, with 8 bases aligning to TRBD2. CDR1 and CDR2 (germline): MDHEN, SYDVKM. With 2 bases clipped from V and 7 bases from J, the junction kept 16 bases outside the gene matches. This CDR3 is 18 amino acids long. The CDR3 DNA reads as TGTGCCAGCAGTTTAGTTCGAGCGGGAGTAGGTAGAGGTAATGAGCAGTTCTTC. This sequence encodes CASSLVRAGVGRGNEQFF.

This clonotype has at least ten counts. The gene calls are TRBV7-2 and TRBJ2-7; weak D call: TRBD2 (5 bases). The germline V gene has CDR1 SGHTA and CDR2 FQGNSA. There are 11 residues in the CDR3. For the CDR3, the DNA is TGTGTCTCCGGAGCGGCATCGGAGCAGTACGTC. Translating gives CVSGAASEQYV.

The CDR3: CASSTLAYGAGDTQYF. DNA of the CDR3: TGTGCCAGCAGTACCCTAGCTTACGGGGCCGGGGATACGCAGTATTTT. This chain joins TRBV28 and TRBJ2-3, with D possibly being TRBD1 or TRBD2 (5 bases each). V lost 5 bases, J lost 6 bases, and 21 bases lay in between. This CDR3 has 16 amino acids. The germline V gene encodes CDR1 MDHEN and CDR2 SYDVKM.

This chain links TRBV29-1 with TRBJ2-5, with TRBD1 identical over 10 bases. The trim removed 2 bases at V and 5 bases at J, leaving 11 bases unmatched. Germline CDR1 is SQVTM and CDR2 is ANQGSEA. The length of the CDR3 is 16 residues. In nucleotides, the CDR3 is TGCAGCGTTGAAATGCTTCCGGGACAGGGGTTGGAGACCCAGTACTTC. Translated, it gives CSVEMLPGQGLETQYF. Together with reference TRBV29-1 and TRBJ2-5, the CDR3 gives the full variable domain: SAVISQKPSRDICQRGTSLTIQCQVDSQVTMMFWYRQQPGQSLTLIATANQGSEATYESGFVIDKFPISRPNLTFSTLTVSNMSPEDSSIYLCSVEMLPGQGLETQYFGPGTRLLVL.

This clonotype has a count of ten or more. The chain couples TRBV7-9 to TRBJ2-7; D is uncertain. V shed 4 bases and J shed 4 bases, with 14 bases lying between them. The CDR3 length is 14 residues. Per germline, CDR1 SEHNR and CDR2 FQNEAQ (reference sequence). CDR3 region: CASSSPGLAYEQYF. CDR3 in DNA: TGTGCCAGCAGCTCCCCGGGCCTGGCTTACGAGCAGTACTTC.

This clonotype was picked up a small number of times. The CDR3 here is CSAAGTSGNYNEQFF. CDR3 DNA: TGCAGTGCTGCCGGGACTAGCGGGAACTACAATGAGCAGTTCTTC. J is TRBJ2-1 and V is TRBV20-1; 13 nucleotides line up with TRBD2. Germline V gene lookup returns CDR1 DFQATT and CDR2 SNEGSKA (reference sequence). There are 15 residues in the CDR3. The V gene end was trimmed by 5 bases and the J gene end by 3 bases; junction bases not matched to a gene: 4.

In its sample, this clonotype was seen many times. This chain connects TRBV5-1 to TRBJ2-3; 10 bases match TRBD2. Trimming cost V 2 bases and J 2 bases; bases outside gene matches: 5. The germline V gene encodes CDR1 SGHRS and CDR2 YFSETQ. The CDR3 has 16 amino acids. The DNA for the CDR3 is TGCGCCAGCAGCTTAACTAGCGGGGCCTCCACAGATACGCAGTATTTT. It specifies CASSLTSGASTDTQYF.

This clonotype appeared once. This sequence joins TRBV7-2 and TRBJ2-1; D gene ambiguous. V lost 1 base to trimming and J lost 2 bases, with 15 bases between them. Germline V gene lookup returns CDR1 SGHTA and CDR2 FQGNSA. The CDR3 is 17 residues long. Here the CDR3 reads CASSLVRARSAYNEQFF. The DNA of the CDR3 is TGTGCCAGCAGCTTAGTTCGTGCGCGATCAGCCTACAATGAGCAGTTCTTC.

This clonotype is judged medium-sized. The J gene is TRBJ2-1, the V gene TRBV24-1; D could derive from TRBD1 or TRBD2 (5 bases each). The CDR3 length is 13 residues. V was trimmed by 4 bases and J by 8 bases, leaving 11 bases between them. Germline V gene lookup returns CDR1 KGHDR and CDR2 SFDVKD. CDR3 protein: CATSDPGGYEQFF. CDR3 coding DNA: TGTGCCACCAGTGACCCTGGGGGATATGAGCAGTTCTTC.

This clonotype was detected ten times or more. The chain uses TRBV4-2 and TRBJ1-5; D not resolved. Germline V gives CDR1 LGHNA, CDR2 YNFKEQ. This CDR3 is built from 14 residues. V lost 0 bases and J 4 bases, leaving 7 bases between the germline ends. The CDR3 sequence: CASSQDRGNQPQHF. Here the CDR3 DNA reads TGTGCCAGCAGCCAAGATCGAGGGAATCAGCCCCAGCATTTT.

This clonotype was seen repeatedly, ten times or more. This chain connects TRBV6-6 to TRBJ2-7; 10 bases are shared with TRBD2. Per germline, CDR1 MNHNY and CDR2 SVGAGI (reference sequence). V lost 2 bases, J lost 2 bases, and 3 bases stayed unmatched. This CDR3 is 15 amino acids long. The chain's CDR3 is CASSYTTSGAYEQYF. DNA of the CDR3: TGTGCCAGCAGTTACACAACTAGCGGGGCCTACGAGCAGTACTTC.

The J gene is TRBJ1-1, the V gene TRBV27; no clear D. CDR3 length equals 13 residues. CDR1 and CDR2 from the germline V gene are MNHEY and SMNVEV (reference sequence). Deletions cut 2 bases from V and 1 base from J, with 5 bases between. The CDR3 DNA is TGTGCCAGCAGTTTACGAGGGAACACTGAAGCTTTCTTT. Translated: CASSLRGNTEAFF.

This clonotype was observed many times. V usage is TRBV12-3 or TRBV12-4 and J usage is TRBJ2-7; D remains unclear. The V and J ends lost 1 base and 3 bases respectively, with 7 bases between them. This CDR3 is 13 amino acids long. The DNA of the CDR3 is TGTGCCAGCAGTTTAGATTCAGACTACGAGCAGTACTTC. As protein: CASSLDSDYEQYF.

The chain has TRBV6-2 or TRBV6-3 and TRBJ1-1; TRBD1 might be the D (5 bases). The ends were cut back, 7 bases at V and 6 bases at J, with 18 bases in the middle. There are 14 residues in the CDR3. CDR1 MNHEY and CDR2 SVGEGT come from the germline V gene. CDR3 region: CASMGTTGRAEAFF. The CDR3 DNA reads TGTGCCAGCATGGGGACTACCGGGAGAGCTGAAGCTTTCTTT.

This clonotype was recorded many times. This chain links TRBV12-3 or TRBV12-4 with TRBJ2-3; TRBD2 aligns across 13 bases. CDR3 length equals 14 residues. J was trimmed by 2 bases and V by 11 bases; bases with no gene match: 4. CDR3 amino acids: CAATSGGDTDTQYF. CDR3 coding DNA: TGTGCCGCCACTAGCGGGGGGGACACAGATACGCAGTATTTT.

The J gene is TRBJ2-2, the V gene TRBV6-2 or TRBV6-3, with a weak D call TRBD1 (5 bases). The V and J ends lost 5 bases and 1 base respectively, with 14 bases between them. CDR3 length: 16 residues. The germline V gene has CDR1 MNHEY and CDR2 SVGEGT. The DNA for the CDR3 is TGTGCCAGCAGTCTAGTAGACAGAATGAACACCGGGGAGCTGTTTTTT. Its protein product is CASSLVDRMNTGELFF.

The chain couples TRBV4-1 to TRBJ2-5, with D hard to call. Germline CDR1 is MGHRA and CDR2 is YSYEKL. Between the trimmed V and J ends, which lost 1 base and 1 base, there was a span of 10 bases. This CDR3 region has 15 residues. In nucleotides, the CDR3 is TGCGCCAGCAGCCAAGTGGCCGCCACCCAAGAGACCCAGTACTTC. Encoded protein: CASSQVAATQETQYF.